Each of the 30 T cell receptor beta chains below was sequenced from the same sample in a study of T cells after posttransplantation cyclophosphamide. Treatment was busulfan-fludarabine conditioning, a marrow graft, and cyclophosphamide on days +3 and +4. The table came from immunoSEQ multiplex PCR; TCRdb's copy has only in-frame clones and leaves some out. Of about 11,000 clones listed, approximately 80% are singletons. The sample in question was PBMCs, obtained roughly 2,000 days after allogeneic stem cell transplant with posttransplant cyclophosphamide. These receptors were taken from a female patient between 50 and 60 years old who received an allogeneic stem cell transplant from a related donor, was CMV-positive, and had no GVHD. Some T cells may possibly be graft donor cells.

The CDR3: CASSGAQRGQETQYF. CDR3 sequence (DNA): TGTGCCAGCAGTGGGGCGCAGAGAGGACAAGAGACCCAGTACTTC. The chain joins TRBV6-5 to TRBJ2-5, with D maybe TRBD1 (5 bases). Trimming removed 5 bases from V and 2 bases from J, with 15 bases in between. This CDR3 comprises 15 residues. Germline-derived CDR1 and CDR2 are MNHEY and SVGAGI.

This chain connects TRBV28 to TRBJ1-4; 7 bases are shared with TRBD1. Germline V gene lookup returns CDR1 MDHEN and CDR2 SYDVKM. Trimming took 6 bases from V and 3 from J; bases not matched to a gene: 7. The CDR3 loop spans 15 amino acids. CDR3: CASSLDRAPNEKLFF. CDR3 DNA: TGTGCCAGCAGCCTCGACAGGGCCCCTAATGAAAAACTGTTTTTT.

The chain combines TRBV7-9 with TRBJ2-3; D may be TRBD2 (5 bases). V lost 8 bases and J 4 bases, leaving 10 bases between the germline ends. The V gene's germline CDR1 is SEHNR and CDR2 FQNEAQ (reference sequence). This CDR3 is 12 amino acids long. DNA for the CDR3: TGTGCCAGCGGGAGTTTCGCAGATACGCAGTATTTT. Translation: CASGSFADTQYF.

This rearrangement joins TRBV6-5 to TRBJ2-6; 7 positions agree with TRBD2. The CDR3 sequence is 15 residues long. With 8 bases clipped from V and 0 bases from J, the junction kept 4 bases outside the gene matches. The V gene's germline CDR1 is MNHEY and CDR2 SVGAGI. CDR3 bases: TGTGCCAGCCAGCGGGATTACTCTGGGGCCAACGTCCTGACTTTC. Amino acids: CASQRDYSGANVLTF.

The chain employs TRBV7-2 and TRBJ2-7; TRBD2 agrees at 7 bases. CDR1 SGHTA and CDR2 FQGNSA come from the germline V gene. The CDR3 is 15 amino acids. Trimming took 6 bases from V and 5 from J; bases not matched to a gene: 13. CDR3 sequence reads: CASRQTGTTYDEQYF. Here the CDR3 DNA reads TGTGCCAGCAGGCAGACCGGGACTACTTATGACGAGCAGTACTTC.

The chain combines TRBV9 with TRBJ1-1, with D perhaps matching TRBD1 (5 bases). Looked up from germline, CDR1 is SGDLS and CDR2 is YYNGEE. The CDR3 loop spans 17 amino acids. Trimming took 3 bases from V and 3 from J, leaving 21 bases between them. As DNA, the CDR3 is TGTGCCAGCAGCGAGGGCCTGGGGCTTGATGCGGACACTGAAGCTTTCTTT. Protein product: CASSEGLGLDADTEAFF.

The chain combines TRBV7-2 with TRBJ2-2; D is perhaps TRBD2 (6 bases). This CDR3 spans 16 amino acids. The germline CDR1 and CDR2 sequences are SGHTA and FQGNSA. Trimming removed 2 bases from V and 2 bases from J, with 12 bases in between. The CDR3 here is CASSLFLGGNTGELFF. For the CDR3, the DNA is TGTGCCAGCAGCTTATTTTTGGGAGGAAACACCGGGGAGCTGTTTTTT. The complete variable domain, with remaining parts taken from reference TRBV7-2 and TRBJ2-2, reads GAGVSQSPSNKVTEKGKDVELRCDPISGHTALYWYRQSLGQGLEFLIYFQGNSAPDKSGLPSDRFSAERTGGSVSTLTIQRTQQEDSAVYLCASSLFLGGNTGELFFGEGSRLTVL.

The chain is built from TRBV6-5 and TRBJ1-5; D may be TRBD1 (6 bases). The V end lost 5 bases, the J end lost 5 bases, and 13 bases lay between the germline ends. CDR1 is MNHEY, CDR2 SVGAGI, per germline. This CDR3 has 14 amino acids. CDR3 in amino acids: CASSPTGQHQPQHF. DNA of the CDR3: TGTGCCAGCAGTCCCACCGGACAGCATCAGCCCCAGCATTTT.

This clone ranks as medium-sized. The V gene is TRBV10-1, the J gene TRBJ2-6; D remains ambiguous. Trimming took off 3 bases at V and 1 base at J, with 7 bases between the two ends. Germline-derived CDR1 and CDR2 are WNHNN and SYGVQD (reference sequence). This CDR3 comprises 15 residues. The CDR3 DNA reads as TGCGCCAGCAGTGATACAAGATCTGGGGCCAACGTCCTGACTTTC. This sequence encodes CASSDTRSGANVLTF.

V and J are TRBV4-2 and TRBJ2-3; D is unresolved. Germline V gene lookup returns CDR1 LGHNA and CDR2 YNFKEQ. V was cut by 0 bases and J by 4 bases, with 17 bases left in between. The CDR3 covers 17 residues. CDR3 in amino acids: CASSQDKSVRSSDTQYF. Here the CDR3 DNA reads TGTGCCAGCAGCCAAGATAAGTCTGTCCGGAGCTCAGATACGCAGTATTTT.

The chain has TRBV4-1 and TRBJ2-7; D possibly corresponds to TRBD2 (6 bases). V gave up 0 bases and J gave up 3 bases, with 12 bases separating them. The CDR3 totals 15 residues. Germline CDR1 reads MGHRA; CDR2 reads YSYEKL. The chain's CDR3 is CASSQEGLSNYEQYF. The CDR3 DNA is TGCGCCAGCAGCCAAGAGGGACTTTCAAACTACGAGCAGTACTTC.

V is TRBV28 and J is TRBJ2-2; D not certain. Trimming removed 5 bases from V and 4 bases from J, with 11 bases in between. Germline CDR1 is MDHEN and CDR2 is SYDVKM. The CDR3 consists of 14 residues. CDR3 coding DNA: TGTGCCAGCAGTCGTCTGCTCGGCACCGGGGAGCTGTTTTTT. It is translated as CASSRLLGTGELFF.

V and J are TRBV11-2 and TRBJ2-7, with TRBD1 matching over 9 bases. Germline V gives CDR1 SGHAT, CDR2 FQNNGV. This CDR3 is built from 16 residues. V shed 5 bases and J 4 bases; nucleotides not matched to a gene: 12. CDR3 sequence: CASSRPQWDRVYEQYF. The CDR3, as DNA: TGTGCCAGCAGCCGACCTCAATGGGACAGGGTGTACGAGCAGTACTTC.

The chain recombines TRBV11-2 with TRBJ2-5, with D tentatively TRBD2 (6 bases). With 5 bases removed from V and 5 bases from J, the gap between germline ends came to 15 bases. Germline V gene lookup returns CDR1 SGHAT and CDR2 FQNNGV. This CDR3 region has 14 residues. CDR3 coding DNA: TGTGCCAGCAGCGTACTAGCAGTAGGGGAGACCCAGTACTTC. This translates into CASSVLAVGETQYF.

V gene TRBV20-1 combines with J gene TRBJ2-1, with D perhaps TRBD1 (5 bases). This CDR3 has 11 amino acids. CDR1 is DFQATT and CDR2 is SNEGSKA in the germline V gene (reference sequence). The V end lost 7 bases, the J end lost 7 bases, and 11 bases lay between the germline ends. As DNA, the CDR3 is TGCAGTGTTATCCAGGGTAATGAGCAGTTCTTC. The encoded protein is CSVIQGNEQFF.

The chain is built from TRBV5-1 and TRBJ2-1; 8 bases fit TRBD2. Germline V gene sequence: CDR1 SGHRS, CDR2 YFSETQ. V was pared by 0 bases and J by 6 bases, with 8 bases of the junction left unmatched. The CDR3 is 16 residues long. CDR3 bases: TGCGCCAGCAGCTTGGCAGGAGCGGGAGCGTCCAATGAGCAGTTCTTC. This encodes CASSLAGAGASNEQFF.

The V gene is TRBV10-2, the J gene TRBJ1-2; 9 bases match TRBD1. Germline values: CDR1 WSHSY, CDR2 SAAADI. The CDR3 consists of 15 residues. Germline trimming cut 8 bases from V and 5 bases from J; bases unmatched to any gene: 12. CDR3 in DNA: TGCGCCAGCGGAAAGATAGACAGGGGGTCTTATGGCTACACCTTC. It specifies CASGKIDRGSYGYTF.

The J gene is TRBJ2-3, the V gene TRBV5-1, with 7 bases that match TRBD2. Germline CDR1 is SGHRS and CDR2 is YFSETQ. The CDR3 runs 15 residues. V was pared by 1 base and J by 3 bases, with 5 bases of the junction left unmatched. CDR3 region: CASSLWGGPTDTQYF. The CDR3 DNA follows: TGCGCCAGCAGCTTGTGGGGAGGGCCTACAGATACGCAGTATTTT.

Only a few counts were recorded for this clone. The chain recombines TRBV29-1 with TRBJ1-1; no clear D. From germline, CDR1 is SQVTM and CDR2 ANQGSEA. V was shortened by 6 bases and J by 0 bases, with 11 bases between the two germline ends. This CDR3 has 13 amino acids. CDR3 nucleotides: TGCAGCGTGGGAGGACGGATGAACACTGAAGCTTTCTTT. Encoded protein: CSVGGRMNTEAFF.

The chain links TRBV5-1 to TRBJ2-1; D is unresolved. CDR3 length: 15 residues. Germline loops: CDR1 SGHRS, CDR2 YFSETQ. The V end lost 6 bases, the J end lost 0 bases, and 13 bases lay between the germline ends. For the CDR3, the DNA is TGCGCCAGCATTCGCCCTGGCGGCTCCTACAATGAGCAGTTCTTC. Encoded protein: CASIRPGGSYNEQFF.

This sequence joins TRBV27 and TRBJ1-3; TRBD1 aligns across 7 bases. Unmatched junction bases numbered 9, after V lost 6 bases and J lost 7 bases. CDR1 and CDR2 (germline): MNHEY, SMNVEV (reference sequence). The CDR3 spans 14 residues. The chain's CDR3 is CASSLRQGFNTIYF. CDR3 DNA sequence: TGTGCCAGCAGCCTTCGACAGGGTTTTAACACCATATATTTT.

This rearrangement joins TRBV2 to TRBJ2-2, with 8 bases that match TRBD1. The germline V gene encodes CDR1 SNHLY and CDR2 FYNNEI. J was trimmed by 4 bases and V by 7 bases; bases with no gene match: 5. This CDR3 comprises 14 residues. CDR3 region: CASKWTGITGELFF. The CDR3 DNA follows: TGTGCCAGCAAATGGACAGGGATCACCGGGGAGCTGTTTTTT.

V and J are TRBV29-1 and TRBJ1-1, with TRBD1 as a possible D gene (5 bases). Germline V CDR1 and CDR2: SQVTM, ANQGSEA. The ends were cut back, 6 bases at V and 4 bases at J, with 12 bases in the middle. This CDR3 has 12 amino acids. CDR3 region: CSVGGWSTEAFF. The CDR3 bases are TGCAGCGTGGGGGGGTGGAGCACTGAAGCTTTCTTT.

The CDR3 loop reads CASSLGWSGNTEAFF. In nucleotides, the CDR3 is TGTGCCAGCAGCTTAGGGTGGTCGGGGAACACTGAAGCTTTCTTT. This sequence joins TRBV11-3 and TRBJ1-1; D is unclear. The CDR3 sequence is 15 residues long. Germline V gives CDR1 SGHNT, CDR2 YENEEA. Deletions cut 1 base from V and 1 base from J, with 10 bases between.

The J gene is TRBJ2-1, the V gene TRBV7-3, with D hard to call. Per germline, CDR1 SGHTA and CDR2 FQGTGA. This CDR3 has 15 amino acids. Trimming left V 5 bases short and J 0 bases short, with 11 bases between. The CDR3 loop reads CASSVDLSSYNEQFF. The CDR3 coding sequence is TGTGCCAGCAGCGTAGATTTGAGCTCCTACAATGAGCAGTTCTTC.

This chain uses TRBV7-9 with TRBJ2-7, with D maybe TRBD1 (5 bases). V lost 2 bases and J lost 4, with 18 bases in between. The germline V gene encodes CDR1 SEHNR and CDR2 FQNEAQ (reference sequence). The CDR3 length is 16 residues. CDR3 in DNA: TGTGCCAGCAGCTTATCAGGGAACCGGTTCGGATACGAGCAGTACTTC. Translated: CASSLSGNRFGYEQYF.

This clone has only a few counts. V usage is TRBV19 and J usage is TRBJ2-2; weak D call: TRBD2 (6 bases). The germline V gene encodes CDR1 LNHDA and CDR2 SQIVND (reference sequence). The germline V and J ends were trimmed by 1 base and 4 bases, with 10 bases remaining between them. The CDR3 totals 15 residues. CDR3 protein: CASSIVGGSTGELFF. The DNA for the CDR3 is TGTGCCAGTAGTATAGTTGGGGGGAGCACCGGGGAGCTGTTTTTT.

The J gene is TRBJ2-1, the V gene TRBV5-1; TRBD2 agrees at 10 bases. Looked up from germline, CDR1 is SGHRS and CDR2 is YFSETQ. The junction had 2 bases not matched to a gene; V was cut back by 0 bases and J by 5 bases. The CDR3 has 15 amino acids. The CDR3 loop is CASSLVLAGDNEQFF. In nucleotides, the CDR3 is TGCGCCAGCAGCTTGGTGCTAGCGGGAGACAATGAGCAGTTCTTC.

This clone was detected only once. The V call is TRBV7-3, the J call TRBJ2-2, with D perhaps matching TRBD2 (5 bases). The CDR3 sequence is 17 residues long. Germline CDR1 reads SGHTA; CDR2 reads FQGTGA. Trimming removed 6 bases from V and 5 bases from J, with 22 bases in between. CDR3 in DNA: TGTGCCAGCAGGCTAGAAACAGTCGAGGGTGGAACCGGGGAGCTGTTTTTT. Residues: CASRLETVEGGTGELFF.

This clone was detected only a few times. V and J are TRBV29-1 and TRBJ2-1; D not resolved. This CDR3 has 13 amino acids. The V end lost 2 bases, the J end lost 5 bases, and 10 bases lay between the germline ends. Per the germline V gene, CDR1 is SQVTM and CDR2 is ANQGSEA. The CDR3 loop is CSVESSRHNEQFF. CDR3 sequence (DNA): TGCAGCGTTGAAAGTTCCAGGCACAATGAGCAGTTCTTC.